This T cell receptor beta chain was retrieved from a study of PD-1 blockade in mismatch repair-deficient tumors. Every patient had mismatch repair deficiency by PCR or immunohistochemistry. The length of the CDR3 is 14 residues. The ends lost 5 bases at V and 4 bases at J; junction bases unmatched: 7. Germline V gene sequence: CDR1 SGHVS, CDR2 FQNEAQ. TCRdb's table, derived via immunoSEQ multiplex PCR, lists solely in-frame clones and lacks some. The sample records some 45,000 clones, over 60% being singletons. This receptor was taken from an adult with mismatch repair-deficient cancer. This rearrangement joins TRBV7-8 to TRBJ1-1, with 7 bases lining up with TRBD1. The starting material was PBMCs, obtained before pembrolizumab treatment. The CDR3 sequence: CASSKGQLSTEAFF. The CDR3 bases are TGTGCCAGCAGCAAGGGACAGTTGAGCACTGAAGCTTTCTTT. Supplemented by reference TRBV7-8 and TRBJ1-1, the full variable domain reads GAGVSQSPRYKVAKRGQDVALRCDPISGHVSLFWYQQALGQGPEFLTYFQNEAQLDKSGLPSDRFFAERPEGSVSTLKIQRTQQEDSAVYLCASSKGQLSTEAFFGQGTRLTVV.